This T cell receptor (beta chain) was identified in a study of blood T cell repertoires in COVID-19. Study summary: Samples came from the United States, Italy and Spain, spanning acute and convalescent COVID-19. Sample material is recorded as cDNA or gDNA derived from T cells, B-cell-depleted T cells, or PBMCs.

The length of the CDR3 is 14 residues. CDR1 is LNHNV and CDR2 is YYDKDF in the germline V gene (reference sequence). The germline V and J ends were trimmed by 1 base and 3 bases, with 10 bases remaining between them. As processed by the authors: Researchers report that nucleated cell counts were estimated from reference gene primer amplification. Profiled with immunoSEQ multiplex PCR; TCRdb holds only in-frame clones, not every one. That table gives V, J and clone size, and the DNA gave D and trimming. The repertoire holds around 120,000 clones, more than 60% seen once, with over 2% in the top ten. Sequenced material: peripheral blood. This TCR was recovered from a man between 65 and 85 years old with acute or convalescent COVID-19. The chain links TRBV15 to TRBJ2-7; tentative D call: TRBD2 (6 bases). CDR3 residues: CATSRGTKHYEQYF. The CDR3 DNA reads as TGTGCCACCAGCAGAGGGACTAAACACTACGAGCAGTACTTC.